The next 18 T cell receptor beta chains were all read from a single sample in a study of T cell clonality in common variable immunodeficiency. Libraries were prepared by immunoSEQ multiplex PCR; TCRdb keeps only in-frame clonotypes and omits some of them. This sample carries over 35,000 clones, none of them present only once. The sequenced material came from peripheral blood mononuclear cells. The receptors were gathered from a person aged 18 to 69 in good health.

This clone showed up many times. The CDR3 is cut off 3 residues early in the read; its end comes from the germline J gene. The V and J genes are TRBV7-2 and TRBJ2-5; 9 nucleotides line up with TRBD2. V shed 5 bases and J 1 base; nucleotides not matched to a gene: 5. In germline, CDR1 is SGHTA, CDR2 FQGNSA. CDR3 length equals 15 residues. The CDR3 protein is CASSKSGGPQETQYF. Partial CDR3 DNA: TGTGCCAGCAGCAAAAGCGGGGGGCCCCAAGAGACC.

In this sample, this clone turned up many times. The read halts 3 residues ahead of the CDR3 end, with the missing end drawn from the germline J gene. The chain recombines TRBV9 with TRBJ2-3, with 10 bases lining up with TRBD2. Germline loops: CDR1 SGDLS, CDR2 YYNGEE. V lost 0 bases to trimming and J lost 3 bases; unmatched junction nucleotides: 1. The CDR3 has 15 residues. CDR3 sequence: CASSVGTSGTDTQYF. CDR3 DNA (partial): TGTGCCAGCAGCGTAGGGACTAGCGGAACAGATACG.

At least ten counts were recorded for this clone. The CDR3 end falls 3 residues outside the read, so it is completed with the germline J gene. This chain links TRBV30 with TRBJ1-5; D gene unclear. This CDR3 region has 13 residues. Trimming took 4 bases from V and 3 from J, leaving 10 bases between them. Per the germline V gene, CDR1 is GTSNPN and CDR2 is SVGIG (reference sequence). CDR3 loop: CAWNRQDNQPQHF. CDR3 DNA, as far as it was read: TGTGCCTGGAACAGACAAGACAATCAGCCC. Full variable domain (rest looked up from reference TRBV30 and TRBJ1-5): SQTIHQWPATLVQPVGSPLSLECTVEGTSNPNLYWYRQAAGRGLQLLFYSVGIGQISSEVPQNLSASRPQDRQFILSSKKLLLSDSGFYLCAWNRQDNQPQHFGDGTRLSIL.

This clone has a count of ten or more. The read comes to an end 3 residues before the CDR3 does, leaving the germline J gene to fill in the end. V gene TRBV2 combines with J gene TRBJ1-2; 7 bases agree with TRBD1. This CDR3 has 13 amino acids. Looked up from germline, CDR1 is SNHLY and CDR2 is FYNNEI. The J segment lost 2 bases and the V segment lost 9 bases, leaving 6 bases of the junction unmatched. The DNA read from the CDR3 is TGTGCCAGTTACCGGGACAGAAACTATGGC. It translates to CASYRDRNYG. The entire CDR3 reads CASYRDRNYGYTF.

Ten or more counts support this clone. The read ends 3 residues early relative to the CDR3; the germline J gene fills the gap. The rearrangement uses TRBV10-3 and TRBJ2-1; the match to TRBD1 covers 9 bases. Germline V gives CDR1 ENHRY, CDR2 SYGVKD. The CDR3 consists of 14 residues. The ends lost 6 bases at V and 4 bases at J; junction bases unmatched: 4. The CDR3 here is CAIREGQGYNEQFF. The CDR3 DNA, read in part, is TGTGCCATCAGGGAGGGACAGGGTTACAATGAG.

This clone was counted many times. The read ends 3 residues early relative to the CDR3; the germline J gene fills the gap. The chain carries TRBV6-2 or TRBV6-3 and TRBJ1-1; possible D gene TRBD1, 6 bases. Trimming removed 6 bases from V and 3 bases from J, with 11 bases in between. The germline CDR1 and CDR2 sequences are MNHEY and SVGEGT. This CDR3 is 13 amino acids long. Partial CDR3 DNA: TGTGCCAGCAGGAGAACAGGGCACACTGAA. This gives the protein CASRRTGHTE. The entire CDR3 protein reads CASRRTGHTEAFF.

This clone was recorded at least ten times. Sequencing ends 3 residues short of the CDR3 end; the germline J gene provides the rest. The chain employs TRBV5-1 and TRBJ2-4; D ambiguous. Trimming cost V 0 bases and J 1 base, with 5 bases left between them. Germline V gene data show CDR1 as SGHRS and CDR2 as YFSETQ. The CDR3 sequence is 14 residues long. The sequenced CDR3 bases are TGCGCCAGCAGCTTGGCCGGGGCCAAAAACATT. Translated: CASSLAGAKNI. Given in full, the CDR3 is CASSLAGAKNIQYF.

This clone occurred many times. CDR3 sequence: CASRLGQGQNTEAFF. The sequenced part of the CDR3 DNA is TGTGCCAGCAGGTTGGGACAGGGGCAGAACACTGAA. The chain joins TRBV7-9 to TRBJ1-1; 10 bases align to TRBD1. The read is 3 residues too short to cover the CDR3 end, so that end is filled in from the germline J gene. Germline loops: CDR1 SEHNR, CDR2 FQNEAQ (reference sequence). The J segment lost 1 base and the V segment lost 6 bases, leaving 5 bases of the junction unmatched. The CDR3 extends over 15 amino acids.

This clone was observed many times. The CDR3 reads CATSDSGLAGYEQYF. The sequenced part of the CDR3 DNA is TGTGCCACCAGTGATTCGGGACTAGCGGGCTACGAG. The V gene is TRBV24-1, the J gene TRBJ2-7; 12 bases are shared with TRBD2. The read finishes 3 residues shy of the CDR3 end, and the germline J gene is used to complete it. Trimming at V came to 2 bases and at J to 3 bases, leaving 1 base not matched to a gene. The CDR3 runs 15 residues. The germline gives CDR1 KGHDR, CDR2 SFDVKD.

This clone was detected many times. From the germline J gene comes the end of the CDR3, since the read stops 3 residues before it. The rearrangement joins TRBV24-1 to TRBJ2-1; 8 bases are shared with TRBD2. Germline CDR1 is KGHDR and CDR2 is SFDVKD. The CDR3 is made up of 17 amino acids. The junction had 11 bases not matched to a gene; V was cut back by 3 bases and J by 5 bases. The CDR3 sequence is CATSDGLARNTHNEQFF. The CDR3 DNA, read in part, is TGTGCCACCAGTGATGGACTAGCCAGAAATACCCACAATGAG.

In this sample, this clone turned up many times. CDR3 sequence reads: CASSPRDSTYNEQFF. The sequenced part of the CDR3 DNA is TGTGCCAGCAGCCCCCGGGACAGTACCTACAATGAG. This chain connects TRBV7-6 to TRBJ2-1; 7 positions match TRBD1. The sequence runs out 3 residues before the end of the CDR3; the remainder is reconstructed from the germline J gene. Germline loops: CDR1 SGHVS, CDR2 FNYEAQ. Trimming cost V 5 bases and J 2 bases; bases outside gene matches: 6. This CDR3 spans 15 amino acids.

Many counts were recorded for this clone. This CDR3 is CASSLERVISEQFF. CDR3 DNA, as far as it was read: TGTGCCAGCAGCTTGGAGCGGGTGATCAGTGAG. This chain links TRBV7-9 with TRBJ2-1; D perhaps matches TRBD2 (6 bases). The read ends 3 residues before the CDR3 terminus; that terminus is restored from the germline J gene. Germline-derived CDR1 and CDR2 are SEHNR and FQNEAQ (reference sequence). The V and J ends lost 3 bases and 9 bases respectively, with 15 bases between them. This CDR3 region has 14 residues.

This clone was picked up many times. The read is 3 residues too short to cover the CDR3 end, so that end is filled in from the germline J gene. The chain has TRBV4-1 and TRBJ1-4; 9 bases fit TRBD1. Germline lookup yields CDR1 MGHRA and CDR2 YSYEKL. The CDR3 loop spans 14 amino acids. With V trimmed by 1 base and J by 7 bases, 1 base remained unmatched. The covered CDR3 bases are TGCGCCAGCAGCCAAGGGACAGGGGTTGAAAAA. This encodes CASSQGTGVEK. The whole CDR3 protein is CASSQGTGVEKLFF.

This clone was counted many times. Incomplete CDR3 DNA: TGTGCCAGCAGTCAAGAGCCCCAGGCTGAA. It yields the protein CASSQEPQAE. The full CDR3 sequence reads CASSQEPQAEAFF. This chain connects TRBV6-1 to TRBJ1-1; D gene ambiguous. The read gets to within 3 residues of the CDR3 end, and the germline J gene fills in the rest. The CDR3 runs 13 residues. CDR1 is MNHNS and CDR2 is SASEGT in the germline V gene. V was clipped by 5 bases and J by 6 bases, with 13 bases between them.

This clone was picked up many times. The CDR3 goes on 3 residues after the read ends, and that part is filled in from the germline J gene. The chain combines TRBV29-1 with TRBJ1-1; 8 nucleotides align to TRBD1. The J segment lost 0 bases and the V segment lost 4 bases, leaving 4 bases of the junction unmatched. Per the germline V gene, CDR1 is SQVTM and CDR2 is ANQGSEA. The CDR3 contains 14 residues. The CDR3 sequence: CSVGGQGLNTEAFF. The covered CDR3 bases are TGCAGCGTTGGTGGACAGGGATTGAACACTGAA.

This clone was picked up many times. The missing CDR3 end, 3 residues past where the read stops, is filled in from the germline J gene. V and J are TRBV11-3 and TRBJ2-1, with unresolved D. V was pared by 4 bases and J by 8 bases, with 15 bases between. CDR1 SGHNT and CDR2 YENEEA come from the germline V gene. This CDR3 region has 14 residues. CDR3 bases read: TGTGCCAGCAGCTCCCGAACCCCCGGTGATGAG. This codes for CASSSRTPGDE. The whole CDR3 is CASSSRTPGDEQFF.

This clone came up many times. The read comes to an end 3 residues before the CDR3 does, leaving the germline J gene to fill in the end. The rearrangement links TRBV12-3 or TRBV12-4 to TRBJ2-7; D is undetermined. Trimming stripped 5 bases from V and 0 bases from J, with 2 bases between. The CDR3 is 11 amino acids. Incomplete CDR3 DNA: TGTGCCAGCAGTCACTCCTACGAG. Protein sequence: CASSHSYE. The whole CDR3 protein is CASSHSYEQYF.

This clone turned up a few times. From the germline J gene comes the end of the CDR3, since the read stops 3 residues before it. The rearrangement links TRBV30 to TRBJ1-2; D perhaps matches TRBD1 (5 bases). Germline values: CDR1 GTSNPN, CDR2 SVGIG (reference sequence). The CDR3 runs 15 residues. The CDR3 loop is CAWSVGTSGTYDYTF. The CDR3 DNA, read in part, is TGTGCCTGGAGTGTAGGGACTAGCGGGACCTACGAC.